The 20 T cell receptor beta chains below come from one sample, sequenced in a study of T-cell reconstitution after alpha-beta-depleted transplantation in children. Library preparation (for TCRbeta) was performed with unique molecular identifiers. TCRdb ran MiXCR on the PCR reads and lists one entry per CDR3 protein. The sample lists about 610,000 distinct CDR3 sequences; roughly a tenth were seen once. Source: PBMCs from the stem cell graft donor, taken from the stem cell graft. Receptor source: a human donor who donated a stem cell graft to a child with acute myeloid leukemia.

This clonotype was seen only a few times. The rearrangement uses TRBV7-8 and TRBJ2-7; D possibly corresponds to TRBD2 (6 bases). There are 13 residues in the CDR3. Germline CDR1 reads SGHVS; CDR2 reads FQNEAQ. The V gene lost 5 bases and the J gene lost 7 bases, with 15 bases spanning the gap. CDR3 amino acids: CASSPRRGSEQYF. The CDR3 DNA follows: TGTGCCAGCAGCCCCCGACGGGGGTCTGAGCAGTACTTC.

This clonotype has a count of ten or more. The gene calls are TRBV6-5 and TRBJ1-1; D possibly corresponds to TRBD1 (5 bases). This CDR3 spans 14 amino acids. The germline V and J ends were trimmed by 2 bases and 1 base, with 8 bases remaining between them. Germline lookup yields CDR1 MNHEY and CDR2 SVGAGI. The CDR3 loop is CASSYGGANTEAFF. CDR3 coding DNA: TGTGCCAGCAGTTACGGAGGGGCGAACACTGAAGCTTTCTTT.

This clonotype has just one count. The chain joins TRBV5-5 to TRBJ2-1; no definite D call. In germline, CDR1 is SGHKS, CDR2 YYEKEE (reference sequence). V dropped 5 bases and J dropped 0 bases, with 12 bases sitting between them. This CDR3 has 15 amino acids. CDR3 sequence: CASRVGTSSYNEQFF. CDR3 sequence (DNA): TGTGCCAGCAGGGTTGGAACTTCCTCCTACAATGAGCAGTTCTTC.

There are many counts of this clonotype. The V gene is TRBV4-2, the J gene TRBJ2-7; 9 bases fit TRBD1. In germline, CDR1 is LGHNA, CDR2 YNFKEQ. The CDR3 is made up of 18 amino acids. V shed 4 bases, J shed 4 bases, and the junction held 17 bases outside the gene matches. The CDR3: CASSPKFRDRVMKYEQYF. As DNA, the CDR3 is TGTGCCAGCAGCCCTAAGTTCCGGGACAGGGTAATGAAGTACGAGCAGTACTTC.

This clonotype showed up many times. This chain uses TRBV20-1 with TRBJ2-7; D gene uncertain. The V gene's germline CDR1 is DFQATT and CDR2 SNEGSKA (reference sequence). V dropped 1 base and J dropped 0 bases, with 13 bases sitting between them. There are 15 residues in the CDR3. CDR3 coding DNA: TGCAGTGCTAGAGGGATCAGGACGAGCTCCTACGAGCAGTACTTC. Residues: CSARGIRTSSYEQYF.

This clonotype was counted a few times. The genes are TRBV21-1 and TRBJ2-7. TRBV21-1 is assigned pseudogene status. The CDR3 consists of 13 residues. In nucleotides, the CDR3 is TGTGCCAGCAGCAAGGAGATTCCCTACGAGCAGTACTTC. Encoded protein: CASSKEIPYEQYF.

The sample holds a few counts of this clonotype. The CDR3 nucleotides read TGCAGTGCTAGGAACCCAGGAGCTAACTATGGCTACACCTTC. It is translated as CSARNPGANYGYTF. The chain employs TRBV20-1 and TRBJ1-2, with unresolved D. Trimming took off 3 bases at V and 0 bases at J, with 11 bases between the two ends. Germline V gene sequence: CDR1 DFQATT, CDR2 SNEGSKA (reference sequence). This CDR3 comprises 14 residues.

This clonotype was counted a few times. This chain connects TRBV6-1 to TRBJ2-7, with TRBD2 matching over 12 bases. V lost 6 bases, J lost 7 bases, and 4 bases stayed unmatched. Germline V gene lookup returns CDR1 MNHNS and CDR2 SASEGT. The CDR3 is made up of 13 amino acids. The CDR3 loop reads CASSEGTSGEQYF. The DNA of the CDR3 is TGTGCCAGCAGCGAGGGGACTAGCGGGGAGCAGTACTTC.

Only a few counts were recorded for this clonotype. The J gene is TRBJ1-2, the V gene TRBV10-3; D uncertain. Trimming removed 9 bases at V and 7 bases at J, with 21 bases between. CDR1 ENHRY and CDR2 SYGVKD come from the germline V gene. The CDR3 runs to 14 residues. The CDR3 loop is CAMGGGPDGSGYTF. The CDR3 nucleotides are TGTGCCATGGGTGGAGGTCCGGATGGTAGTGGCTACACCTTC.

The chain employs TRBV20-1 and TRBJ2-7; perhaps TRBD2 as D (6 bases). CDR1 and CDR2 (germline): DFQATT, SNEGSKA (reference sequence). The CDR3 spans 14 residues. V lost 6 bases, J lost 3 bases, and 18 bases lay in between. This CDR3 is CSAPGLPSLYEQYF. The CDR3 region has the DNA TGCAGTGCCCCGGGACTGCCCTCCCTCTACGAGCAGTACTTC.

This clonotype turned up a few times. The V gene is TRBV28, the J gene TRBJ1-5; 8 bases map to TRBD1. V was pared by 2 bases and J by 1 base, with 7 bases of the junction left unmatched. Germline assignment: CDR1 MDHEN and CDR2 SYDVKM. This CDR3 spans 17 amino acids. The CDR3 sequence: CASSLPSRQGSNQPQHF. The CDR3 DNA is TGTGCCAGCAGTTTACCCTCGCGACAGGGGAGCAATCAGCCCCAGCATTTT.

This clonotype was counted many times. The chain couples TRBV12-3 or TRBV12-4 to TRBJ2-3; D gene uncertain. Trimming left V 3 bases short and J 3 bases short, with 19 bases between. The CDR3 length is 17 residues. CDR3 amino acids: CASSFSARMAVTDTQYF. For the CDR3, the DNA is TGTGCCAGCAGTTTCTCAGCACGTATGGCAGTGACAGATACGCAGTATTTT.

This chain links TRBV10-3 with TRBJ2-5, with D possibly being TRBD1 (6 bases). The CDR3 sequence is 12 residues long. V was clipped by 4 bases and J by 4 bases, with 7 bases between them. Germline V gives CDR1 ENHRY, CDR2 SYGVKD. The CDR3 reads CAISGGGETQYF. CDR3 coding DNA: TGTGCCATCAGTGGAGGGGGAGAGACCCAGTACTTC.

This clonotype was observed a few times. The rearrangement links TRBV20-1 to TRBJ2-7, with D perhaps TRBD1 or TRBD2 (5 bases each). The germline V and J ends were trimmed by 0 bases and 2 bases, with 14 bases remaining between them. CDR1 and CDR2 from the germline V gene are DFQATT and SNEGSKA (reference sequence). The CDR3 totals 15 residues. The CDR3 sequence is CSARDRDGLAYEQYF. CDR3 nucleotide sequence: TGCAGTGCTAGAGATCGGGACGGGCTTGCCTACGAGCAGTACTTC.

In this sample, this clonotype turned up many times. The rearrangement links TRBV20-1 to TRBJ2-1; TRBD2 matches 12 bases. V dropped 5 bases and J dropped 7; count of bases not matched to a gene: 3. This CDR3 spans 13 amino acids. Per the germline V gene, CDR1 is DFQATT and CDR2 is SNEGSKA (reference sequence). This CDR3 is CSAFGLAGNEQFF. The CDR3 DNA sequence: TGCAGTGCTTTCGGACTAGCGGGAAATGAGCAGTTCTTC.

The CDR3 here is CASNLLAGGLYEQYF. As DNA, the CDR3 is TGTGCCAGCAACTTACTAGCGGGCGGCCTCTACGAGCAGTACTTC. This chain uses TRBV28 with TRBJ2-7, with 9 bases identical to TRBD2. The V gene's germline CDR1 is MDHEN and CDR2 SYDVKM. The CDR3 has 15 residues. Germline trimming cut 7 bases from V and 3 bases from J; bases unmatched to any gene: 10.

In its sample, this clonotype was seen many times. This chain joins TRBV3-1 and TRBJ2-1, with D uncertain. The germline V gene encodes CDR1 LGHDT and CDR2 YNNKEL (reference sequence). The CDR3 runs 15 residues. V dropped 1 base and J dropped 0 bases, with 7 bases sitting between them. The CDR3 DNA is TGTGCCAGCAGCCAAGTTGGTTCCTCCTACAATGAGCAGTTCTTC. It yields the protein CASSQVGSSYNEQFF.

This clonotype came up many times. This sequence joins TRBV6-1 and TRBJ2-1; D is unresolved. The CDR3 contains 14 residues. CDR1 and CDR2 (germline): MNHNS, SASEGT. Trimming shortened V by 7 bases and J by 1 base, and 11 bases separated the two germline ends. CDR3 sequence (DNA): TGTGCCAGCAACGGAGATACTTCCTACAATGAGCAGTTCTTC. Translated: CASNGDTSYNEQFF.

In its sample, this clonotype was seen a few times. This sequence joins TRBV13 and TRBJ2-5; 10 nucleotides match TRBD2. J lost 5 bases, V lost 5 bases, and 5 bases had no gene match. The germline V gene has CDR1 PRHDT and CDR2 FYEKMQ (reference sequence). The CDR3 has 14 residues. The CDR3 loop reads CASSPRLAGETQYF. The CDR3 nucleotides read TGTGCCAGCAGCCCTCGACTAGCGGGCGAGACCCAGTACTTC.

This clonotype was counted between two and nine times. The DNA of the CDR3 is TGCAGTGCTAGGCAAGCTAATGAAAAACTGTTTTTT. Translated, it gives CSARQANEKLFF. The chain carries TRBV20-1 and TRBJ1-4; D is unclear. This CDR3 contains 12 residues. Germline V gene data show CDR1 as DFQATT and CDR2 as SNEGSKA (reference sequence). V lost 3 bases and J lost 3, with 5 bases in between.